This record looks at one T cell receptor (beta chain) sequence and its context. The sample comes from a study of technical replicates of blood from a few donors. This CDR3 region has 16 residues. From germline, CDR1 is LNHDA and CDR2 SQIVND (reference sequence). The V gene end was trimmed by 5 bases and the J gene end by 2 bases; junction bases not matched to a gene: 9. Data came from immunoSEQ multiplex PCR; TCRdb stores just in-frame clones and leaves some out. The sample yields tens of thousands of clones, roughly 92% seen once. This sequence joins TRBV19 and TRBJ2-7, with 10 bases lining up with TRBD2. The receptor comes from a human donor in good health. Some clones in this sample may be carry-over from other donors' samples. The sequencing input was PBMCs. CDR3 nucleotides: TGTGCCAGTAGTTCTCCAGGACTAGCGGCTGCCTACGAGCAGTACTTC. Translation gives CASSSPGLAAAYEQYF.